This record concerns one T cell receptor beta chain sequence. This entry is derived from a study of technical replicates of blood from a handful of donors. Measured with immunoSEQ multiplex PCR; TCRdb has only the in-frame clones, and not every one. The profile shows tens of thousands of clones, roughly 86% of them singletons. Deletions cut 3 bases from V and 1 base from J, with 16 bases between. The CDR3 consists of 18 residues. CDR1 is MNHNS and CDR2 is SASEGT in the germline V gene. The receptor comes from a human donor in good health. Some clones in this sample may be carry-over from other donors' samples. The chain is built from TRBV6-1 and TRBJ2-6; tentative D call: TRBD1 (5 bases). The sequencing sample was made of PBMCs. CDR3 sequence (DNA): TGTGCCAGCAGTGAGTGGTTACAGGTGTCATCTGGGGCCAACGTCCTGACTTTC. It translates to CASSEWLQVSSGANVLTF.